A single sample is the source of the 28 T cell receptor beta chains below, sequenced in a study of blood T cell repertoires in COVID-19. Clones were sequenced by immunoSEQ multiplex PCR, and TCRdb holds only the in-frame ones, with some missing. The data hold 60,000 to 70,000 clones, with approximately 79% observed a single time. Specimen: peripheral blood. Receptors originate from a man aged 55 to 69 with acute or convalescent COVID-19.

The CDR3 DNA is TGTGCCAGCAGCTCTTCTCCTGGAAACACCATATATTTT. The encoded protein is CASSSSPGNTIYF. This sequence joins TRBV5-4 and TRBJ1-3; D not resolved. Trimming took 3 bases from V and 2 from J, leaving 6 bases between them. This CDR3 is built from 13 residues. Germline CDR1 SGHNT, CDR2 YYREEE (reference sequence).

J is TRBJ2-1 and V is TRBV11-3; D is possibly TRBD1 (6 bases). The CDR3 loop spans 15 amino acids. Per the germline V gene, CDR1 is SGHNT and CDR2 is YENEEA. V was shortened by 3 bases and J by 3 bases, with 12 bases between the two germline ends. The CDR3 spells CASSLDSQVYNEQFF. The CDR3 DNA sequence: TGTGCCAGCAGCTTGGACAGCCAAGTCTACAATGAGCAGTTCTTC.

In DNA, the CDR3 is TGCGCCAGCAGTCTGACAGGGGACAATGAGCAGTTCTTC. Translation: CASSLTGDNEQFF. The chain joins TRBV23-1 to TRBJ2-1; 8 bases fit TRBD1. TRBV23-1 is filed as an ORF, its function uncertain. Losses at the gene ends were 4 bases for V and 5 bases for J; bases not matched to a gene: 1. The CDR3 spans 13 residues.

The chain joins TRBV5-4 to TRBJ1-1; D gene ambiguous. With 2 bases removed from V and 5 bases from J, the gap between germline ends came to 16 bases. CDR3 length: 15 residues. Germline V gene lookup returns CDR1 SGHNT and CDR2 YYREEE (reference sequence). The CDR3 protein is CASSFGAVAYTEAFF. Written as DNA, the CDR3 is TGTGCCAGCAGCTTCGGTGCGGTGGCGTATACTGAAGCTTTCTTT.

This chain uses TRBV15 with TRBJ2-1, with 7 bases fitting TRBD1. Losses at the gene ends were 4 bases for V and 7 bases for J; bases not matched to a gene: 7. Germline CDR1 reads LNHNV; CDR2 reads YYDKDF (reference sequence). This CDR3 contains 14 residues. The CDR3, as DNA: TGTGCCACCAGCATAGACAGGGATGCGAATGAGCAGTTCTTC. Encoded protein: CATSIDRDANEQFF. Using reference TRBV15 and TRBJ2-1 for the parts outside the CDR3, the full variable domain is DAMVIQNPRYQVTQFGKPVTLSCSQTLNHNVMYWYQQKSSQAPKLLFHYYDKDFNNEADTPDNFQSRRPNTSFCFLDIRSPGLGDTAMYLCATSIDRDANEQFFGPGTRLTVL.

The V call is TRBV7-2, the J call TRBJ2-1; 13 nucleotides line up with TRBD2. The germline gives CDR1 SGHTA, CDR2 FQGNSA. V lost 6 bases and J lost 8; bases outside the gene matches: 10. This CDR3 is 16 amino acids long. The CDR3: CASRTVLAGGPDEQFF. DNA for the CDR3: TGTGCCAGCAGGACCGTACTAGCGGGGGGGCCAGATGAGCAGTTCTTC.

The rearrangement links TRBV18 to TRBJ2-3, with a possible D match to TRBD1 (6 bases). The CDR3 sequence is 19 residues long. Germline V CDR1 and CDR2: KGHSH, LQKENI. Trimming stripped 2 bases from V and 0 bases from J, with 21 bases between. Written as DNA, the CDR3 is TGTGCCAGCTCACCATCCAGGGGCTCTAAGTTCCGCAGCACAGATACGCAGTATTTT. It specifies CASSPSRGSKFRSTDTQYF.

This chain's CDR3 is CASSLATAWPMNTEAFF. DNA of the CDR3: TGTGCCAGCAGCTTAGCCACAGCATGGCCTATGAACACTGAAGCTTTCTTT. The chain couples TRBV7-2 to TRBJ1-1; D remains unclear. V was trimmed by 0 bases and J by 0 bases, leaving 14 bases between them. The CDR3 totals 17 residues. Germline CDR1 SGHTA, CDR2 FQGNSA.

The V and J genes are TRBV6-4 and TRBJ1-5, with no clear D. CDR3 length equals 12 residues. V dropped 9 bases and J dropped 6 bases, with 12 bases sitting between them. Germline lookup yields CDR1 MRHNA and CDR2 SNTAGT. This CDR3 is CARALLSQPQHF. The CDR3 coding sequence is TGTGCCAGAGCGCTCTTGTCTCAGCCCCAGCATTTT.

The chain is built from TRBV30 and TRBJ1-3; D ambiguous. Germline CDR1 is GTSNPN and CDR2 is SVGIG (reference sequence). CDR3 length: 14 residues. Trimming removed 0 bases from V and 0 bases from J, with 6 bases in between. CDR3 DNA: TGTGCCTGGAGTGTCGACACCTCTGGAAACACCATATATTTT. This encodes CAWSVDTSGNTIYF.

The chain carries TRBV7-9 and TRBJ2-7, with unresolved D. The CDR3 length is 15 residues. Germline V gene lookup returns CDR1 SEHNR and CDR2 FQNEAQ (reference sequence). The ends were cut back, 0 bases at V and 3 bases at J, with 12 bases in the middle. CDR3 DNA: TGTGCCAGCAGCTTAGCGCAAGGCAGGTACTACGAGCAGTACTTC. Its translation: CASSLAQGRYYEQYF.

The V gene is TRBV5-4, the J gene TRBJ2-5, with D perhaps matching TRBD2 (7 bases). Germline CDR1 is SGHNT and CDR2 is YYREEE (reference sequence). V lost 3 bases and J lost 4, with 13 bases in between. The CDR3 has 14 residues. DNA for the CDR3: TGTGCCAGCAGCTATCGGGGAGGGGGAGAGACCCAGTACTTC. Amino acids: CASSYRGGGETQYF.

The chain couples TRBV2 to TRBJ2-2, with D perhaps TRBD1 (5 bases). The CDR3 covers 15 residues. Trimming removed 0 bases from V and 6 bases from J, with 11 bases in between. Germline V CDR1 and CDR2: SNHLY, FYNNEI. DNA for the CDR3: TGTGCCAGCAGTGAAGCGCCCCGACAGTCCGGGGAGCTGTTTTTT. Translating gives CASSEAPRQSGELFF.

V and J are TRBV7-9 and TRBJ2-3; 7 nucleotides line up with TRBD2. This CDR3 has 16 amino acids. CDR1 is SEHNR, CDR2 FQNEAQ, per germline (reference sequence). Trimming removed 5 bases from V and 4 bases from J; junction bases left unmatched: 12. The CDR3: CASSKELALGSDTQYF. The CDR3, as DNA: TGTGCCAGCAGCAAAGAACTAGCGTTAGGATCAGATACGCAGTATTTT.

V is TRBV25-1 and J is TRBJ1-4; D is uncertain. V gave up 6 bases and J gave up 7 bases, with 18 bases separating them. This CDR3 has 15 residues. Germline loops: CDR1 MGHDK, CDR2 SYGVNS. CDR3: CASRPPGELSEKLFF. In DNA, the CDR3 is TGTGCCAGCAGACCCCCGGGAGAGCTAAGTGAAAAACTGTTTTTT. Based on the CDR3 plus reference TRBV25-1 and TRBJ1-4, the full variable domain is EADIYQTPRYLVIGTGKKITLECSQTMGHDKMYWYQQDPGMELHLIHYSYGVNSTEKGDLSSESTVSRIRTEHFPLTLESARPSHTSQYLCASRPPGELSEKLFFGSGTQLSVL.

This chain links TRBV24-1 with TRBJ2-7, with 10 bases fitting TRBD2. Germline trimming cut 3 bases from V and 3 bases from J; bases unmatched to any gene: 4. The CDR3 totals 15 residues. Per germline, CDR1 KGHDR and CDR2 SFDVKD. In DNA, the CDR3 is TGTGCCACCAGTGATCTACTAGCGGGGTGCTACGAGCAGTACTTC. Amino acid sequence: CATSDLLAGCYEQYF.

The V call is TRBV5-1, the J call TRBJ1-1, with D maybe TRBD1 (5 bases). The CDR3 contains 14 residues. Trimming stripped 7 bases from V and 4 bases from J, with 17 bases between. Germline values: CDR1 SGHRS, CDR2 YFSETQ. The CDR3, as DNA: TGCGCCAGCTCCCCGGGAGGGGATGGCACTGAAGCTTTCTTT. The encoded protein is CASSPGGDGTEAFF.

This chain's CDR3 is CASSLTSGGKQYF. Here the CDR3 DNA reads TGTGCCAGCAGTTTAACTAGCGGGGGGAAGCAGTATTTT. The rearrangement uses TRBV12-3 or TRBV12-4 and TRBJ2-3, with 12 bases fitting TRBD2. Germline trimming cut 2 bases from V and 11 bases from J; bases unmatched to any gene: 2. The CDR3 sequence is 13 residues long.

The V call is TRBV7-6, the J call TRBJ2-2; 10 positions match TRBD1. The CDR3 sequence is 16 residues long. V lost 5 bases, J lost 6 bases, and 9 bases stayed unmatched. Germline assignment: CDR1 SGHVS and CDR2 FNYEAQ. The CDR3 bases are TGTGCCAGCAGCCCGCCGGGACAGGGGATTGCCGGGGAGCTGTTTTTT. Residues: CASSPPGQGIAGELFF.

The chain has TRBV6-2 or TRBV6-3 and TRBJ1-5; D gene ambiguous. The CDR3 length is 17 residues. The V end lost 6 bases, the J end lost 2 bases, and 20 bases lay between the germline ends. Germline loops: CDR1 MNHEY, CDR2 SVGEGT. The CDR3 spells CASSHSPTGYGNQPQHF. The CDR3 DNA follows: TGTGCCAGCAGCCACTCCCCGACGGGGTACGGCAATCAGCCCCAGCATTTT.

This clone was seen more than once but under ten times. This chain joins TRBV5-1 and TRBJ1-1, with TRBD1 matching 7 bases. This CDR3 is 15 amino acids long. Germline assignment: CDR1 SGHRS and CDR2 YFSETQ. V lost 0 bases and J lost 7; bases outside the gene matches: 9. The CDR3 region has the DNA TGCGCCAGCAGCTTGGGTCCAGGGGGAAGTGGTGAAGCTTTCTTT. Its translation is CASSLGPGGSGEAFF.

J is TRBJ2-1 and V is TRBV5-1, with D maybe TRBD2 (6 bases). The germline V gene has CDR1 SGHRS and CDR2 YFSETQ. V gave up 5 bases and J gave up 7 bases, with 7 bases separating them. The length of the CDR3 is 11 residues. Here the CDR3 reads CASRGGNEQFF. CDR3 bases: TGCGCCAGCAGGGGGGGTAATGAGCAGTTCTTC.

CDR3 coding DNA: TGTGCCAGCAGTAGCCAATTAGACAAGCCTCTACAGCAGTTCTTC. This encodes CASSSQLDKPLQQFF. The chain is built from TRBV2 and TRBJ2-1; D unresolved. This CDR3 is 15 amino acids long. The V end was cut by 5 bases, the J end by 11 bases, with 22 bases between. Germline assignment: CDR1 SNHLY and CDR2 FYNNEI.

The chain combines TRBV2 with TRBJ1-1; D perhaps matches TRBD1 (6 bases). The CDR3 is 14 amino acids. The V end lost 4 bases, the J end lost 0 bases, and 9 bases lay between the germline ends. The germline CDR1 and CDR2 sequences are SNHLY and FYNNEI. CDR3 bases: TGTGCCAGCAGTGGGCAGGGGATGAACACTGAAGCTTTCTTT. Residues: CASSGQGMNTEAFF.

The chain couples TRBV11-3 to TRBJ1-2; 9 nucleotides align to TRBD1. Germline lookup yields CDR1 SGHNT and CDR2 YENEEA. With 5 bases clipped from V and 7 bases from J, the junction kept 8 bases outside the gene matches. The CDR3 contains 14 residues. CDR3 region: CASSAVQGALGYTF. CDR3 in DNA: TGTGCCAGCAGCGCCGTACAGGGGGCGCTTGGCTACACCTTC.

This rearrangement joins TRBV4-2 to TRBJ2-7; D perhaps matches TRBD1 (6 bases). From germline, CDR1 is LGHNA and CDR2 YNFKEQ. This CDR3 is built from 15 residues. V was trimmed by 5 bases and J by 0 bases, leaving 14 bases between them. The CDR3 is CASSRDTSGSYEQYF. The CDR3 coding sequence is TGTGCCAGCAGCAGGGACACATCCGGCTCCTACGAGCAGTACTTC.

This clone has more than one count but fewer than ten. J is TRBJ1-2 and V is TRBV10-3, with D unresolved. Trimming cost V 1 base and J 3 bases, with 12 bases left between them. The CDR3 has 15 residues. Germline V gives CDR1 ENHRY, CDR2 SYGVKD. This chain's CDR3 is CAISEFGGRDYGYTF. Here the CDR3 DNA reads TGTGCCATCAGTGAGTTTGGAGGGCGAGACTATGGCTACACCTTC.

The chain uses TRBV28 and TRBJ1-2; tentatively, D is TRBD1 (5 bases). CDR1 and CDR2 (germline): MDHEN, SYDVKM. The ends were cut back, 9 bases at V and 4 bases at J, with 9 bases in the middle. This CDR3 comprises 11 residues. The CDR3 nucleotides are TGTGCCAGTATGGGGGGCTATGGCTACACCTTC. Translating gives CASMGGYGYTF.